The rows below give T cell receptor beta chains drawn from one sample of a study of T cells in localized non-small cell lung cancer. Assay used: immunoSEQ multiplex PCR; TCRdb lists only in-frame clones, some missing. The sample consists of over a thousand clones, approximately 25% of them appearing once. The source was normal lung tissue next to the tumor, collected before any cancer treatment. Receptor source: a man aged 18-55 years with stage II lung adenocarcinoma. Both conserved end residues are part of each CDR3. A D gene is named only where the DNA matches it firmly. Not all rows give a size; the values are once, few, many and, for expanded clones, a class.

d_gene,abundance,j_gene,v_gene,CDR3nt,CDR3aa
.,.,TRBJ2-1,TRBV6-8,TGTGCCAGCAGTTGGAACAGGGATTTGGGGGAGCAGTTCTTC,CASSWNRDLGEQFF
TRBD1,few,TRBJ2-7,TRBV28,TGTGCCAGCAGTTCAGAGGGACAGGGGTCCTACGAGCAGTACTTC,CASSSEGQGSYEQYF
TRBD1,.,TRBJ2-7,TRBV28,TGTGCCAGCAGCCTAGGGACAGCCTACGAGCAGTACTTC,CASSLGTAYEQYF
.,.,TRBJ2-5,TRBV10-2,TGCGCCAGCAGGATGGGAAGACAAGAGACCCAGTACTTC,CASRMGRQETQYF
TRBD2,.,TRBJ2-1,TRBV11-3,TGTGCCAGCAGCAAGGGACTAGCGGGGGGATCCTACAATGAGCAGTTCTTC,CASSKGLAGGSYNEQFF
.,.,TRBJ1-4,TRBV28,TGTGCCAGCAGCCCGTTGGCAACTAATGAAAAACTGTTTTTT,CASSPLATNEKLFF
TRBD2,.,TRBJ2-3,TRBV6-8,TGTGCCAGCAGTTACTCGGGACTAGCGGTTGGAGATACGCAGTATTTT,CASSYSGLAVGDTQYF
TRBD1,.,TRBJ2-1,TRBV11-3,TGTGCCAGCAGTTCAGGGGGCGTACAAAATGAGCAGTTCTTC,CASSSGGVQNEQFF
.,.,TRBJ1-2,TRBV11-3,TGTGCCAGCAGCTCCGGGACCGATGGAAACTATGGCTACACCTTC,CASSSGTDGNYGYTF
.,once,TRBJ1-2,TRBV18,TGTGCCAGCTCAGACTCGGAGGTCTATGGCTACACCTTC,CASSDSEVYGYTF
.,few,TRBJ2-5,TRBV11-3,TGTGCCAGCAGTCCCCCGGGCCCCCAAGAGACCCAGTACTTC,CASSPPGPQETQYF
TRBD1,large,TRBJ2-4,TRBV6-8,TGTGCCAGCAGTGGACAGGGGGCCAAAAACATTCAGTACTTC,CASSGQGAKNIQYF
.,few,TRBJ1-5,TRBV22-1,TGTGCCAGCAGCCCCGTGGGACGGAGCAATCAGCCCCAGCATTTT,CASSPVGRSNQPQHF
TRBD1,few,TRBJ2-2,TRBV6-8,TGTGCCAGCAGCTCTCTGGGACAGTACCCTACCGGGGAGCTGTTTTTT,CASSSLGQYPTGELFF
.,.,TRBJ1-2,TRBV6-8,TGTGCCAGCAGTTACTCTCGGTTTCGACAGGACAACTATGGCTACACCTTC,CASSYSRFRQDNYGYTF
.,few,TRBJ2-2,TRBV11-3,TGTGCCAGCAGCTTAAGAGAAAACACCGGGGAGCTGTTTTTT,CASSLRENTGELFF
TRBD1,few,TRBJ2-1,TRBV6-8,TGTGCCAGCAGTGAGACAGGGGGCTCCTACAATGAGCAGTTCTTC,CASSETGGSYNEQFF
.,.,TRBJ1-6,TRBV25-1,TGTGCCAGCAGTGAATCCGCGGGAGGTCCCTCACCCCTCCACTTT,CASSESAGGPSPLHF
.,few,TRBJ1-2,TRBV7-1,TGTGCCAGCAGCTTAGAAGGAGTGGATGGCTACACCTTC,CASSLEGVDGYTF
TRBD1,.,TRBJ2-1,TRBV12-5,TGTGCTAGTGGAACGGGACAGGGCTCCTACAATGAGCAGTTCTTC,CASGTGQGSYNEQFF
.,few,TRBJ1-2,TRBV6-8,TGTGCCAGCAGTTACCTGCGGACCCAAGACTATGGCTACACCTTC,CASSYLRTQDYGYTF
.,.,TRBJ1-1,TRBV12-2,TGTGCCAGTCTTGGGGCGGGGGGAGCGAACACTGAAGCTTTCTTT,CASLGAGGANTEAFF
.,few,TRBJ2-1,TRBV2,TGTGCCAGTCAAAGGTGGACAGACGCCTACAATGAGCAGTTCTTC,CASQRWTDAYNEQFF